A selection of T cell receptor beta chains follows, all from one sample in a study of T cell changes during pregnancy in multiple sclerosis. The table came from immunoSEQ multiplex PCR; TCRdb's copy has only in-frame clones and leaves some out. Of 80,000 or so clones listed, 90% to 95% were seen once; the top ten hold 1.4% to 1.5%. This material consisted of peripheral blood, taken before pregnancy. These TCRs come from a female donor with multiple sclerosis, enrolled in a pregnancy study. CDR3s include the opening cysteine and the closing phenylalanine or tryptophan. A D gene is named only where the DNA matches it firmly. Rows may omit the clone size; those that give it use once, few, many or a size class.

len	v_gene	abundance	j_gene	d_gene	CDR3aa	CDR3nt
13	TRBV7-6	-	TRBJ2-2	-	CASSLKFGGELFF	TGTGCCAGCAGCCTAAAGTTTGGCGGGGAGCTGTTTTTT
13	TRBV18	-	TRBJ1-1	TRBD1	CASSGQANTEAFF	TGTGCCAGCTCCGGACAGGCGAACACTGAAGCTTTCTTT
13	TRBV6-1	-	TRBJ2-6	TRBD1	CATQTGEAHVLTF	TGTGCCACACAGACAGGGGAGGCCCACGTCCTGACTTTC
15	TRBV7-2	-	TRBJ2-3	TRBD2	CASSPSGPSTDTQYF	TGTGCCAGCAGCCCTAGCGGCCCCTCCACAGATACGCAGTATTTT
14	TRBV15	-	TRBJ1-4	TRBD1	CATRDRDSGTKLFF	TGTGCCACCCGAGACCGGGACAGCGGAACTAAACTGTTTTTT
15	TRBV19	-	TRBJ2-7	-	CASSKFGIEAYEQYF	TGTGCCAGTAGTAAGTTCGGGATAGAGGCCTACGAGCAGTACTTC
12	TRBV19	few	TRBJ1-6	-	CASSIEGSPLHF	TGTGCCAGTAGTATCGAGGGTTCACCCCTCCACTTT
13	TRBV19	-	TRBJ2-7	TRBD1	CASSTRDSYEQYF	TGTGCCAGTAGTACCCGGGACAGCTACGAGCAGTACTTC
15	TRBV5-1	-	TRBJ2-1	TRBD1	CASSPGQGPYNEQFF	TGCGCCAGCAGCCCTGGACAGGGACCCTACAATGAGCAGTTCTTC
12	TRBV29-1	-	TRBJ1-2	-	CSVVGQIYGYTF	TGCAGCGTTGTGGGGCAGATCTATGGCTACACCTTC
13	TRBV7-3	-	TRBJ1-1	-	CANSLLKSTEAFF	TGTGCCAACAGCTTGTTGAAGAGCACTGAAGCTTTCTTT
15	TRBV27	-	TRBJ2-1	-	CASSFWGGPYNEQFF	TGTGCCAGCAGTTTTTGGGGGGGCCCTTACAATGAGCAGTTCTTC
13	TRBV27	-	TRBJ2-5	-	CASSYSGFETQYF	TGTGCCAGCAGTTACTCGGGGTTTGAGACCCAGTACTTC
18	TRBV13	-	TRBJ2-2	TRBD2	CASSQKRGGTPGTGELFF	TGTGCCAGCAGTCAAAAGCGGGGGGGCACCCCGGGCACCGGGGAGCTGTTTTTT
18	TRBV19	-	TRBJ1-1	-	CASSRGRPNHPMNTEAFF	TGTGCCAGTAGTAGGGGCAGGCCGAATCACCCCATGAACACTGAAGCTTTCTTT
17	TRBV27	-	TRBJ2-1	-	CASSLYPPGTRDNEQFF	TGTGCCAGCAGTCTTTATCCCCCCGGGACACGGGACAATGAGCAGTTCTTC
14	TRBV29-1	-	TRBJ1-1	-	CSVVSGLSNTEAFF	TGCAGCGTTGTCTCGGGACTTTCGAACACTGAAGCTTTCTTT
15	TRBV14	-	TRBJ2-7	TRBD1	CASSSVGTATYEQYF	TGTGCCAGCAGCTCCGTCGGGACAGCTACCTACGAGCAGTACTTC
14	TRBV5-6	-	TRBJ1-5	-	CASSLTGSGQPQHF	TGTGCCAGCAGCTTAACAGGGTCGGGACAGCCCCAGCATTTT
16	TRBV7-6	-	TRBJ2-3	TRBD2	CASSFPSGGAEDTQYF	TGTGCCAGCAGCTTTCCTAGCGGGGGGGCCGAAGATACGCAGTATTTT
16	TRBV6-5	-	TRBJ2-1	TRBD1	CASSYTADRDLDEQFF	TGTGCCAGCAGTTACACCGCAGACAGGGATCTGGATGAGCAGTTCTTC
16	TRBV5-8	once	TRBJ1-5	TRBD1	CASSRRDRGSNQPQHF	TGTGCCAGCAGCCGGCGGGACAGGGGAAGCAATCAGCCCCAGCATTTT
15	TRBV6-1	-	TRBJ2-3	TRBD1	CASSPGTGSTDTQYF	TGTGCCAGCAGTCCCGGGACAGGGTCCACAGATACGCAGTATTTT
13	TRBV19	-	TRBJ1-2	TRBD1	CASRIQGADGYTF	TGTGCCAGTAGGATACAGGGGGCGGATGGCTACACCTTC
15	TRBV5-1	-	TRBJ2-1	TRBD1	CASSQGQEDYNEQFF	TGCGCCAGCAGCCAAGGACAGGAAGACTACAATGAGCAGTTCTTC
14	TRBV2	few	TRBJ1-6	-	CASMTGQYNSPLHF	TGTGCCAGCATGACAGGACAGTATAATTCACCCCTCCACTTT
12	TRBV7-9	-	TRBJ2-3	-	CASSRQSDTQYF	TGTGCCAGCAGCCGTCAGTCAGATACGCAGTATTTT
16	TRBV9	-	TRBJ2-3	TRBD2	CASSVGGSGGTDTQYF	TGTGCCAGCAGCGTAGGCGGTAGCGGGGGTACAGATACGCAGTATTTT
19	TRBV2	-	TRBJ1-5	-	CASSSVLDLLTGNNQPQHF	TGTGCCAGCAGTTCAGTACTTGATCTCCTGACAGGAAATAATCAGCCCCAGCATTTT
14	TRBV7-9	-	TRBJ1-5	-	CASSPDSAYQPQHF	TGTGCCAGCAGCCCCGACAGCGCTTATCAGCCCCAGCATTTT
15	TRBV13	-	TRBJ1-6	-	CASSSMGRGYSPLHF	TGTGCCAGCAGTTCAATGGGCAGGGGTTATTCACCCCTCCACTTT
14	TRBV18	-	TRBJ1-1	TRBD1	CASSMGQLNTEAFF	TGTGCCAGCTCAATGGGACAGTTGAACACTGAAGCTTTCTTT
15	TRBV7-6	-	TRBJ1-4	-	CASSLSQGNGEKLFF	TGTGCCAGCAGCTTATCACAGGGAAATGGTGAAAAACTGTTTTTT
17	TRBV27	-	TRBJ1-5	TRBD1	CASSPRATGEVDQPQHF	TGTGCCAGCAGTCCGAGGGCTACAGGGGAAGTCGATCAGCCCCAGCATTTT
15	TRBV27	-	TRBJ1-2	-	CASSLSGGQFYGYTF	TGTGCCAGCAGTTTATCCGGCGGACAATTCTATGGCTACACCTTC
16	TRBV12-5	-	TRBJ2-1	TRBD2	CASGRTSGGSYNEQFF	TGTGCTAGTGGACGGACTAGCGGGGGGTCGTACAATGAGCAGTTCTTC
13	TRBV18	once	TRBJ1-1	-	CASSQDRNTEAFF	TGTGCCAGCTCACAAGACAGGAACACTGAAGCTTTCTTT
15	TRBV13	-	TRBJ2-7	TRBD1	CASSYPGQGQGEQYF	TGTGCCAGCAGCTACCCGGGACAGGGTCAAGGGGAGCAGTACTTC
14	TRBV5-1	-	TRBJ2-3	-	CASSLGSGTDTQYF	TGCGCCAGCAGCTTGGGTAGCGGCACAGATACGCAGTATTTT
12	TRBV5-1	-	TRBJ2-5	-	CASSSPQETQYF	TGCGCCAGCAGCTCCCCGCAAGAGACCCAGTACTTC
13	TRBV6-5	once	TRBJ1-2	-	CASSGGRGQGYTF	TGTGCCAGCAGCGGTGGGCGGGGGCAGGGCTACACCTTC
15	TRBV18	-	TRBJ2-3	-	CASSPGLQEADTQYF	TGTGCCAGCTCACCAGGTCTTCAGGAAGCAGATACGCAGTATTTT
13	TRBV5-1	-	TRBJ2-7	-	CASSYRDTHEQYF	TGCGCCAGCAGCTACCGGGACACCCACGAGCAGTACTTC
14	TRBV6-5	-	TRBJ2-7	TRBD1	CASSYGTGAYEQYF	TGTGCCAGCAGTTACGGGACAGGAGCCTACGAGCAGTACTTC
13	TRBV2	-	TRBJ2-1	-	CASSGVSSNEQFF	TGTGCCAGCAGTGGCGTATCTTCCAATGAGCAGTTCTTC
12	TRBV2	-	TRBJ1-1	-	CASRGQDTEAFF	TGTGCCAGCAGGGGACAAGACACTGAAGCTTTCTTT
14	TRBV6-1	-	TRBJ2-1	TRBD2	CASSGGGGYNEQFF	TGTGCCAGCAGTGGCGGGGGGGGCTACAATGAGCAGTTCTTC
15	TRBV5-6	-	TRBJ2-5	-	CASSLGVGGGETQYF	TGTGCCAGCAGCTTGGGCGTGGGGGGAGGAGAGACCCAGTACTTC